This T cell receptor beta chain was observed in a study of CD8+ T cells in alopecia areata. Findings of the study overall: Clonality exceeded that of normal scalp in lesional scalp, most notably in alopecia totalis/universalis.

Trimming removed 3 bases from V and 2 bases from J; junction bases left unmatched: 2. The CDR3 has 14 residues. Germline-derived CDR1 and CDR2 are FNHDT and SITEND (reference sequence). Investigators isolated RNA and reverse transcribed it into cDNA to act as the sequencing template. Some clones are missing from TCRdb's copy, which holds only in-frame ones; the method was immunoSEQ multiplex PCR. This repertoire holds about 300,000 clones, and none appear only once. Of note for this clone: Its antigen is not identified. The genes and germline here are from mouse. Read data end 4 residues before the CDR3 end; the end is taken from the germline J gene.

CD4, CD8alpha, NKG2D, NKG2ACE and other markers guided sorting of pooled cutaneous lymph node cells. The chain couples TRBV19 to TRBJ1-2, with 9 nucleotides matching TRBD1. The clonotype was recovered from a C3H/HeJ mouse with alopecia areata. The MHC haplotype of the strain is H2-k. Specimen: CD4+ T cells sorted from a lymph node. This chain's CDR3 is CASSRGTGNSDYTF. CDR3 bases read: TGTGCCAGCAGTAGGGGGACAGGGAACTCC.